This paragraph reports one T cell receptor (beta chain). This sample is drawn from a study of T cells in Graves' hyperthyroidism and ophthalmopathy. Amplification targeted TCR beta CDR3 regions from RNA transcripts. First-round RT-PCR targeting the TCR CDR3 was performed with the HTBI primer set. TCRdb recomputed calls from the multiplex PCR reads with MiXCR, one row per CDR3 protein. Of 330,000 or so distinct CDR3 sequences listed, roughly 20% are singletons. The receptor comes from a woman aged 40 to 49 with Graves' ophthalmopathy. What was sequenced was blood.

The CDR3 nucleotides are TGTGCCAGCATCCCCGGGACAGGGAGCGCTCAGCCCCAGCATTTT. As protein: CASIPGTGSAQPQHF. The chain has TRBV28 and TRBJ1-5; 9 nucleotides agree with TRBD1. The germline V gene encodes CDR1 MDHEN and CDR2 SYDVKM. CDR3 length: 15 residues. The V and J ends lost 7 bases and 6 bases, in that order; junction bases with no gene match: 10.